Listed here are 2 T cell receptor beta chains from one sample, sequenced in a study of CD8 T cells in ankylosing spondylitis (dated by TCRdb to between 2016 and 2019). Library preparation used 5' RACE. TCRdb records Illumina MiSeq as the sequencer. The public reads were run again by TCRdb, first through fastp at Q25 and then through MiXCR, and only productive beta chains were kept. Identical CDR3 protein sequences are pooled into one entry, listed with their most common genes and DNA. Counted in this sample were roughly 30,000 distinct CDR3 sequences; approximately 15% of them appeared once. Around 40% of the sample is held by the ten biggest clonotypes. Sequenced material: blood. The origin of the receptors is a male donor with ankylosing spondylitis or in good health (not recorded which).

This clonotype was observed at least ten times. CDR3 DNA: TGTGCCAGCAGCCCCACTAGTTACGAGCAGTACTTC. This gives the protein CASSPTSYEQYF. The chain couples TRBV28 to TRBJ2-7, with D perhaps matching TRBD2 (5 bases). Per germline, CDR1 MDHEN and CDR2 SYDVKM. Between the trimmed V and J ends, which lost 6 bases and 4 bases, there was a span of 10 bases. CDR3 length: 12 amino acids.

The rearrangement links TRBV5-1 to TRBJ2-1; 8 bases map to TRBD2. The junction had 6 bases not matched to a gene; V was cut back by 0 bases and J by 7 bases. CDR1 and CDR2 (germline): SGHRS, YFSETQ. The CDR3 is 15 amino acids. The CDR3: CASSLAGTRTNEQFF. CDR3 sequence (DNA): TGCGCCAGCAGCTTGGCCGGGACTAGAACAAATGAGCAGTTCTTC.